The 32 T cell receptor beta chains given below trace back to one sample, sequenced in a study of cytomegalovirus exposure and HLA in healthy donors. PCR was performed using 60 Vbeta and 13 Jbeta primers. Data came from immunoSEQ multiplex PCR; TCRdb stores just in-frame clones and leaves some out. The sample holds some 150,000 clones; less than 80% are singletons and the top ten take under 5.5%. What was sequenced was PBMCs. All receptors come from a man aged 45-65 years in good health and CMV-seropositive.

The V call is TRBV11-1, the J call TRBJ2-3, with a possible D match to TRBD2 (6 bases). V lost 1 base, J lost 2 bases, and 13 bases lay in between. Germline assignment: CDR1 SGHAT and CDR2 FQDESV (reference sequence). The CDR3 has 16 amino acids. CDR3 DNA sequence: TGTGCCAGCAGCTTAGAGAACGGGAGAGCCACAGATACGCAGTATTTT. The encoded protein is CASSLENGRATDTQYF.

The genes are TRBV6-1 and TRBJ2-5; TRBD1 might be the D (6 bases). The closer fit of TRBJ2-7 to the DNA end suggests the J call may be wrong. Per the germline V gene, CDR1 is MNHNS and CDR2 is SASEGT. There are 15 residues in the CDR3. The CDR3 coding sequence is TGTGCCAGCAGTGAAGCCCCAGGGACAATCTACGAGCAGTACTTC. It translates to CASSEAPGTIYEQYF.

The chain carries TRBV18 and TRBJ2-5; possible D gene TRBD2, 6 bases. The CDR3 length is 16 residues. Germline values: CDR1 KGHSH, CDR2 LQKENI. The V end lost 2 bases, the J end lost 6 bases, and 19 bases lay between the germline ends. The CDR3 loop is CASSPGLVLAAQTQYF. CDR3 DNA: TGTGCCAGCTCACCAGGCCTGGTACTAGCTGCCCAGACCCAGTACTTC.

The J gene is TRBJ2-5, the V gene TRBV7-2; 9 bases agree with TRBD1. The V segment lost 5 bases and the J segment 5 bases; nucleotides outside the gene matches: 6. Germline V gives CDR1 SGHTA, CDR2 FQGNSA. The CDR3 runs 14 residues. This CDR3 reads CASSLTGTGETQYF. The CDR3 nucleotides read TGTGCCAGCAGCCTGACCGGGACAGGGGAGACCCAGTACTTC.

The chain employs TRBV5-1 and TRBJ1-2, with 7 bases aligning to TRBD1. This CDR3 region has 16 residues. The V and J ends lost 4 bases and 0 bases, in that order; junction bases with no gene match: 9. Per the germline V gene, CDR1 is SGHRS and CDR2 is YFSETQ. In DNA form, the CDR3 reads TGCGCCAGCAGCCCCCAGGGACAGAGTCCTAACTATGGCTACACCTTC. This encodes CASSPQGQSPNYGYTF.

The CDR3 DNA sequence: TGTGCCAGTAAGCAGGGGAGCTATGGCTACACCTTC. Protein sequence: CASKQGSYGYTF. The rearrangement links TRBV19 to TRBJ1-2; a weak D match, TRBD1 (6 bases). V lost 7 bases, J lost 4 bases, and 10 bases lay in between. The CDR3 is made up of 12 amino acids. Germline V CDR1 and CDR2: LNHDA, SQIVND (reference sequence). Together with reference TRBV19 and TRBJ1-2, the CDR3 gives the full variable domain: DGGITQSPKYLFRKEGQNVTLSCEQNLNHDAMYWYRQDPGQGLRLIYYSQIVNDFQKGDIAEGYSVSREKKESFPLTVTSAQKNPTAFYLCASKQGSYGYTFGSGTRLTVV.

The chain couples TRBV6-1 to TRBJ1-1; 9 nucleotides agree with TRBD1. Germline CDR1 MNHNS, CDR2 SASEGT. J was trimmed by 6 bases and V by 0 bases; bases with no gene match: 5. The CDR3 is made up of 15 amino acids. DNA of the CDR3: TGTGCCAGCAGTGAAGCCGGGACAGGGTTCCCTGAAGCTTTCTTT. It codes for CASSEAGTGFPEAFF.

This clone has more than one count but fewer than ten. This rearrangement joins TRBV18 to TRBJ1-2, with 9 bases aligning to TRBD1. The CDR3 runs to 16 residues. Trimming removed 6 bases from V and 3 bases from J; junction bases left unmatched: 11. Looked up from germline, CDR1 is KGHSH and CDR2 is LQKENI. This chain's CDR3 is CASSLYTGGADYGYTF. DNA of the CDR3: TGTGCCAGCTCGCTTTACACAGGGGGCGCGGACTATGGCTACACCTTC.

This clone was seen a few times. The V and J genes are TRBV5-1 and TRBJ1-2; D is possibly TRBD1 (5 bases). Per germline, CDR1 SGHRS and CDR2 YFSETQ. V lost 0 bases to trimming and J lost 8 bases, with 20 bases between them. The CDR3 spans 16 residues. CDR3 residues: CASSLAVSQGGSGYTF. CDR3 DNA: TGCGCCAGCAGCTTGGCCGTTAGCCAGGGAGGCTCCGGCTACACCTTC.

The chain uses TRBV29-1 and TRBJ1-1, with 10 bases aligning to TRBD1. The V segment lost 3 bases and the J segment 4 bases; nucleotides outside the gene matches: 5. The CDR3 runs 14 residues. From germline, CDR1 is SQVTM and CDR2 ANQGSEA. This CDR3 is CSVEPTGGGTEAFF. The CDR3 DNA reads TGCAGCGTTGAGCCGACAGGGGGCGGCACTGAAGCTTTCTTT.

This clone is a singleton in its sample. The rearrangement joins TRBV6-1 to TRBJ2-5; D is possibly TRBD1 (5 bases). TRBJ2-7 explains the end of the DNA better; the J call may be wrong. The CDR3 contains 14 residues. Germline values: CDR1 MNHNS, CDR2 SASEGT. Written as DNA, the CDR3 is TGTGCCAGCAACACGCGACAGCGAACCTACGAGCAGTACTTC. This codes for CASNTRQRTYEQYF.

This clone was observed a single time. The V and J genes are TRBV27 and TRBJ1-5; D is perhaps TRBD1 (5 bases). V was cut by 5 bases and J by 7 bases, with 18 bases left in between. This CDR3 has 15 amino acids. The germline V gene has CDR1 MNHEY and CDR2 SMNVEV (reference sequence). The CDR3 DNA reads TGTGCCAGCAGTCCTCGGCAGGGCGAAGGACAGCCCCAGCATTTT. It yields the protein CASSPRQGEGQPQHF.

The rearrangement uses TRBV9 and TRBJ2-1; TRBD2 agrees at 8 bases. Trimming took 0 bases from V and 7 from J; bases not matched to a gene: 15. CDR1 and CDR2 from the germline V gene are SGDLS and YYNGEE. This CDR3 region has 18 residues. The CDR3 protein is CASSVEEGDGRAGNEQFF. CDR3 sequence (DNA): TGTGCCAGCAGCGTAGAAGAAGGTGACGGGAGGGCCGGTAATGAGCAGTTCTTC.

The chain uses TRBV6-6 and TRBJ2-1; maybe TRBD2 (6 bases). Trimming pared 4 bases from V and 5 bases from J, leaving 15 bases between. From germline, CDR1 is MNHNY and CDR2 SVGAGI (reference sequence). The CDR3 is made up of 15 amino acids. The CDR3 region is CASSSPGLFDNEQFF. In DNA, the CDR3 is TGTGCCAGCAGTTCCCCGGGACTTTTCGACAATGAGCAGTTCTTC.

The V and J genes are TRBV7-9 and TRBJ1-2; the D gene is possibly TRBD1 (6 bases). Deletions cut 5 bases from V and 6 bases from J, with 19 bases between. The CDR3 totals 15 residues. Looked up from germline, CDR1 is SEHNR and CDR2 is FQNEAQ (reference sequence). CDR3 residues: CASSPLAGGLNGYTF. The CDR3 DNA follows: TGTGCCAGCAGCCCTCTGGCGGGGGGGCTGAATGGCTACACCTTC.

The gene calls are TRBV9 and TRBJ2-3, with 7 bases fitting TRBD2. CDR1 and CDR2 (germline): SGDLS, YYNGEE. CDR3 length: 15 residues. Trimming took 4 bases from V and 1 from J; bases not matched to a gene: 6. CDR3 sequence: CASSRREGGTDTQYF. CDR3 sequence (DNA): TGTGCCAGCAGCCGGAGGGAGGGTGGCACAGATACGCAGTATTTT.

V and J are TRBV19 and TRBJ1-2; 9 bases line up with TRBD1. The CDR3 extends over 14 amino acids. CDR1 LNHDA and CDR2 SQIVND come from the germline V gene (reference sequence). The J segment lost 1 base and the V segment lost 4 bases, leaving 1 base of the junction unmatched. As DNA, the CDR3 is TGTGCCAGTAGTAGGGACAGGGTTAACTATGGCTACACCTTC. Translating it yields CASSRDRVNYGYTF.

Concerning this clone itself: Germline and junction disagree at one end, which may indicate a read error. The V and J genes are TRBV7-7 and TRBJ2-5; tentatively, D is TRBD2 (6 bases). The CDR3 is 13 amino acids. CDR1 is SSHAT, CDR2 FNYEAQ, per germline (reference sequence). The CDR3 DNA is TGTGCTAGCAGCTTCGGGAGACAAGAGACCCAGTACTTC. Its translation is CASSFGRQETQYF.

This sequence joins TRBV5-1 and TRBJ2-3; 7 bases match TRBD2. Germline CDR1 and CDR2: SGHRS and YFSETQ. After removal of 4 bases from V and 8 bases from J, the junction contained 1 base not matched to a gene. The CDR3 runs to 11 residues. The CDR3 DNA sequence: TGCGCCAGCAGCGGGGGGGGTACGCAGTATTTT. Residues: CASSGGGTQYF.

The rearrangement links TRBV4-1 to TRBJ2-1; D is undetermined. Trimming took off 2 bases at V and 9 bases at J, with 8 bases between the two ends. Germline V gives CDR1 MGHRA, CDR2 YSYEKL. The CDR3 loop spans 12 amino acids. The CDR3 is CASSQMLGEQFF. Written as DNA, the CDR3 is TGCGCCAGCAGCCAAATGCTAGGTGAGCAGTTCTTC.

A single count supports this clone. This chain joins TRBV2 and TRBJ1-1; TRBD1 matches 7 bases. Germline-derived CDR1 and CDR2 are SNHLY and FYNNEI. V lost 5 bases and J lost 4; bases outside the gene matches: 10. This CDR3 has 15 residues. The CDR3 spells CASSQQGTSATEAFF. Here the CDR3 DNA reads TGTGCCAGCAGTCAACAGGGGACGAGTGCCACTGAAGCTTTCTTT.

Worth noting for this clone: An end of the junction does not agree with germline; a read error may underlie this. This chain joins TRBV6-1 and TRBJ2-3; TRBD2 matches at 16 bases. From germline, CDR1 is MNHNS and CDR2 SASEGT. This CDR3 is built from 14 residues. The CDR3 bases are TGTGCCAGCAGTCAAGCCGGGACTAGCGGGGGGGCGTATTTT. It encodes CASSQAGTSGGAYF.

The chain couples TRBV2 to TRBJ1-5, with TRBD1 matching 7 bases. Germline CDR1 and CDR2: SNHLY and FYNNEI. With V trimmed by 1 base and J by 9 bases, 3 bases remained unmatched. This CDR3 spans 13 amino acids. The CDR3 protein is CASSEEGAGPQHF. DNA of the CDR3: TGTGCCAGCAGTGAAGAGGGGGCTGGGCCCCAGCATTTT.

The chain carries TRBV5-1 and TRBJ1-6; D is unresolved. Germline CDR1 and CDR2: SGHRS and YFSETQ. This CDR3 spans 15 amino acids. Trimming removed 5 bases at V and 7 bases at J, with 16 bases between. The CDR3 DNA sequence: TGCGCCAGCAGTCTAGACGCCCCGGCGAATTCACCCCTCCACTTT. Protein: CASSLDAPANSPLHF.

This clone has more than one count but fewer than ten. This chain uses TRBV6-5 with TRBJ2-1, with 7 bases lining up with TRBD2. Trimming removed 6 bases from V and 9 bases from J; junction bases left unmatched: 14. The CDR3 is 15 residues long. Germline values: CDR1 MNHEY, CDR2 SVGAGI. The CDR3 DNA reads TGTGCCAGCAGCTCTGACGGGGCGGGAGAGGGTGAGCAGTTCTTC. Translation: CASSSDGAGEGEQFF.

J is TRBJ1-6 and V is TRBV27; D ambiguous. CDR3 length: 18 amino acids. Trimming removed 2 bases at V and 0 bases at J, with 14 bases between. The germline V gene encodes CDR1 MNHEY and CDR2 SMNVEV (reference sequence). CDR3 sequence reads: CASSLEGPPSSYNSPLHF. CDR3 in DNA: TGTGCCAGCAGTTTAGAGGGCCCGCCTAGCTCCTATAATTCACCCCTCCACTTT.

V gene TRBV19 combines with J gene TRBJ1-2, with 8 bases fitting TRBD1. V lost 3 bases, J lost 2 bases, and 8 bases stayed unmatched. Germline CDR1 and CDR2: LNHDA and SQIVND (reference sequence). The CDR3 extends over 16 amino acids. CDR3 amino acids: CASSIEVNRGNYGYTF. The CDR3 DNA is TGTGCCAGTAGTATTGAGGTTAACAGGGGGAACTATGGCTACACCTTC.

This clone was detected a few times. This CDR3 is CASSVGTSDTAGELFF. In nucleotides, the CDR3 is TGTGCCAGCAGCGTAGGTACTAGCGATACTGCCGGGGAGCTGTTTTTT. The rearrangement links TRBV9 to TRBJ2-2, with 7 nucleotides matching TRBD2. Germline CDR1 SGDLS, CDR2 YYNGEE. The CDR3 totals 16 residues. After removal of 0 bases from V and 6 bases from J, the junction contained 8 bases not matched to a gene.

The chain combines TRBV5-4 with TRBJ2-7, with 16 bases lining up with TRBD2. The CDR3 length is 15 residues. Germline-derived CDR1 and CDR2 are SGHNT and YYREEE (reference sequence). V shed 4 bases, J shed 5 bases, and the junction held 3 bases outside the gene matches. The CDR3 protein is CASSPGLAGGNEQYF. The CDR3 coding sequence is TGTGCCAGCAGCCCGGGACTAGCGGGGGGGAACGAGCAGTACTTC. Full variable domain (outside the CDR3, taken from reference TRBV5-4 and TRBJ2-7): ETGVTQSPTHLIKTRGQQVTLRCSSQSGHNTVSWYQQALGQGPQFIFQYYREEENGRGNFPPRFSGLQFPNYSSELNVNALELDDSALYLCASSPGLAGGNEQYFGPGTRLTVT.

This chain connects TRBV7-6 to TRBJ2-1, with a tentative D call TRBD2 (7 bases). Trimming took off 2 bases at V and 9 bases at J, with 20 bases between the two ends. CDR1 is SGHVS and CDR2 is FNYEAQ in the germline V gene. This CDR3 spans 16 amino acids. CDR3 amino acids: CASSLNSRGAMVEQFF. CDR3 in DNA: TGTGCCAGCAGCTTAAATAGCCGGGGGGCAATGGTTGAGCAGTTCTTC. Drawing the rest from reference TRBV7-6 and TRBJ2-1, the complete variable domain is GAGVSQSPRYKVTKRGQDVALRCDPISGHVSLYWYRQALGQGPEFLTYFNYEAQQDKSGLPNDRFSAERPEGSISTLTIQRTEQRDSAMYRCASSLNSRGAMVEQFFGPGTRLTVL.

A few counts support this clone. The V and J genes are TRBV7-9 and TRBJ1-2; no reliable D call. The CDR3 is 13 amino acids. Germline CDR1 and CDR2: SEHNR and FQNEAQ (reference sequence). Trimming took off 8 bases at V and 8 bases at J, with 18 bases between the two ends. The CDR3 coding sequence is TGTGCCAGCTCCCCGGAGGGTTCGGGCGGCTACACCTTC. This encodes CASSPEGSGGYTF.

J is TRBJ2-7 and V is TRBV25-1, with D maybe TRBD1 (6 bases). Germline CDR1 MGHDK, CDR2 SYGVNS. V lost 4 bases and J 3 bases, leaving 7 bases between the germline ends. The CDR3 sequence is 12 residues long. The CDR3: CASSGTVYEQYF. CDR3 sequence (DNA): TGTGCCAGCAGTGGGACAGTCTACGAGCAGTACTTC.